A selection of T cell receptor beta chains follows, all from one sample in a study of cytomegalovirus exposure and HLA in healthy donors. TCRdb's table, derived via immunoSEQ multiplex PCR, lists solely in-frame clones and lacks some. Of 200,000 or so clones in the sample, 75% to 90% are singletons; the top ten hold roughly 0.8%. Sequenced: PBMCs. Source of these receptors: a woman under 30 in good health and CMV-seronegative. The CDR3 runs from the conserved cysteine through the conserved F or W. A D gene is named only where the DNA matches it firmly. Clone size is given for some rows only: seen once, a few or many times, or a class if the clone is expanded.

clone_size d_call j_call v_call cdr3_aa cdr3_nt
. . TRBJ2-7 TRBV10-2 CASGAERPPYEQYF TGCGCCAGCGGTGCGGAGCGGCCCCCCTACGAGCAGTACTTC
. TRBD1 TRBJ2-1 TRBV7-3 CASSLSDRGNEQFF TGTGCCAGCAGCTTATCGGACAGGGGCAATGAGCAGTTCTTC
. . TRBJ2-7 TRBV19 CASSTPQGSEQYF TGTGCCAGTAGTACCCCACAGGGCAGCGAGCAGTACTTC
. TRBD2 TRBJ2-3 TRBV7-2 CASSLVKWTSGRDTQYF TGTGCCAGCAGCTTAGTTAAGTGGACTAGCGGGAGGGATACGCAGTATTTT
once TRBD1 TRBJ2-2 TRBV7-2 CASSFTGVNTGELFF TGTGCCAGCAGCTTCACAGGGGTGAACACCGGGGAGCTGTTTTTT
. . TRBJ1-5 TRBV18 CASSRGGGEPQHF TGTGCCAGCTCACGTGGTGGAGGTGAGCCCCAGCATTTT
. TRBD2 TRBJ2-7 TRBV7-8 CASSFLAGGPVEQYF TGTGCCAGCAGCTTCCTAGCGGGAGGGCCCGTCGAGCAGTACTTC
. . TRBJ2-2 TRBV11-2 CASIVPDRNTGELFF TGTGCCAGCATCGTACCGGACAGGAACACCGGGGAGCTGTTTTTT
once TRBD2 TRBJ2-5 TRBV6-1 CASRAGEVSETQYF TGTGCCAGCAGGGCGGGAGAGGTATCAGAGACCCAGTACTTC
. TRBD2 TRBJ2-3 TRBV7-2 CASRLAGGETDTQYF TGTGCCAGCCGACTAGCGGGAGGTGAGACAGATACGCAGTATTTT
. TRBD1 TRBJ2-7 TRBV11-2 CASSLGSWDRHYEQYF TGTGCCAGCAGCTTAGGGTCTTGGGACAGGCACTACGAGCAGTACTTC
. . TRBJ1-1 TRBV7-2 CASSSTDRFATEAFF TGTGCCAGCAGCTCGACCGACAGGTTTGCCACTGAAGCTTTCTTT
. TRBD1 TRBJ2-3 TRBV11-3 CASSLGTGWKADTQYF TGTGCCAGCAGCCTAGGGACAGGGTGGAAGGCAGATACGCAGTATTTT
. . TRBJ2-7 TRBV19 CASSMRDSSYEQYF TGTGCCAGTAGTATGCGGGATAGCTCCTACGAGCAGTACTTC
. . TRBJ1-4 TRBV10-3 CAISERGGNEKLFF TGTGCCATCAGTGAACGGGGTGGTAATGAAAAACTGTTTTTT
once TRBD2 TRBJ2-7 TRBV7-9 CSSSIMGGGTYEQYF TGTTCCAGCAGCATTATGGGGGGGGGAACCTACGAGCAGTACTTC
. . TRBJ2-5 TRBV9 CASSPPSVGGQETQYF TGTGCCAGCAGCCCCCCTAGCGTGGGCGGCCAAGAGACCCAGTACTTC
once TRBD2 TRBJ2-5 TRBV11-3 CASSPRRGLAGGRQETQYF TGTGCCAGCAGCCCCAGGCGTGGCCTAGCGGGGGGTCGACAAGAGACCCAGTACTTC
. TRBD2 TRBJ2-1 TRBV7-3 CASSLSGSSYNEQFF TGTGCCAGCAGCCTTAGCGGGAGCTCCTACAATGAGCAGTTCTTC
. . TRBJ2-5 TRBV2 CASSGQSQETQYF TGTGCCAGTTCAGGACAGTCCCAAGAGACCCAGTACTTC
. TRBD2 TRBJ2-7 TRBV5-1 CASSSEGRGGYEQYF TGCGCCAGCAGCTCGGAGGGGAGGGGAGGCTACGAGCAGTACTTC
. . TRBJ1-4 TRBV29-1 CSVELAKEQKLFF TGCAGCGTTGAACTAGCTAAGGAGCAAAAACTGTTTTTT
. . TRBJ1-1 TRBV6-6 CASSFGHLLMNTEAFF TGTGCCAGCAGTTTTGGACACTTACTCATGAACACTGAAGCTTTCTTT
. TRBD1 TRBJ1-4 TRBV6-5 CASSRTGGRNEKLFF TGTGCCAGCAGTCGGACAGGGGGAAGGAATGAAAAACTGTTTTTT
few . TRBJ1-2 TRBV18 CASSPEEGRQSTF TGTGCCAGCTCACCAGAGGAGGGACGGCAAAGCACCTTC
. . TRBJ2-6 TRBV29-1 CSILYTHSGANVLTF TGCAGCATTCTGTACACCCACTCTGGGGCCAACGTCCTGACTTTC
. . TRBJ1-1 TRBV29-1 CSVAFFQGNTEAFF TGCAGCGTTGCGTTTTTTCAGGGAAACACTGAAGCTTTCTTT
. . TRBJ2-1 TRBV5-1 CASSLGASSYNEQFF TGCGCCAGCAGCTTGGGCGCGAGCTCCTACAATGAGCAGTTCTTC
few . TRBJ1-4 TRBV5-6 CASSPGATNEKLFF TGTGCCAGCAGCCCAGGGGCGACTAATGAAAAACTGTTTTTT
. . TRBJ2-7 TRBV10-3 CAISESFGSVSYEQYF TGTGCCATCAGTGAGTCGTTTGGTAGCGTCTCCTACGAGCAGTACTTC
once TRBD2 TRBJ2-1 TRBV15 CATSKEIGTSGYNEQFF TGTGCCACCAGCAAAGAGATAGGGACTAGCGGATACAATGAGCAGTTCTTC
. . TRBJ1-3 TRBV30 CAWSVSTRNTIYF TGTGCCTGGAGTGTAAGCACCCGCAACACCATATATTTT
. . TRBJ2-7 TRBV6-1 CASSVSRQAYEQYF TGTGCCAGCAGTGTGTCACGACAGGCCTACGAGCAGTACTTC
. . TRBJ1-2 TRBV27 CASSGRNRWDNFNYGYTF TGTGCCAGCAGCGGACGGAATCGGTGGGACAACTTTAACTATGGCTACACCTTC
. . TRBJ1-2 TRBV6-1 CASRNRDGDTF TGTGCCAGCAGAAACAGGGATGGCGACACCTTC
few . TRBJ2-7 TRBV7-9 CASSLGGGRNEQYF TGTGCCAGCAGCTTAGGGGGGGGCAGAAACGAGCAGTACTTC
. TRBD1 TRBJ1-2 TRBV13 CASSPAWDRGPVIGGYTF TGTGCCAGCAGCCCGGCATGGGACAGGGGACCCGTAATTGGTGGCTACACCTTC
. TRBD2 TRBJ2-7 TRBV19 CASSMYSGPSYEQYF TGTGCCAGTAGTATGTATAGCGGGCCATCCTACGAGCAGTACTTC
. TRBD1 TRBJ1-5 TRBV5-6 CASSLGDSYLAPQHF TGTGCCAGCAGCTTAGGGGACAGCTATCTCGCGCCCCAGCATTTT
. TRBD2 TRBJ2-7 TRBV5-1 CASSAKTSGSGYEQYF TGCGCCAGCAGCGCTAAAACTAGCGGAAGCGGCTACGAGCAGTACTTC
. TRBD2 TRBJ2-1 TRBV27 CASSSWGVLAGEGNEQFF TGTGCCAGCAGTTCCTGGGGTGTCTTAGCGGGAGAGGGGAATGAGCAGTTCTTC
. . TRBJ1-1 TRBV6-4 CASSPGGNTEAFF TGTGCCAGCAGTCCGGGGGGGAACACTGAAGCTTTCTTT
. . TRBJ2-3 TRBV7-2 CASSYYTDTQYF TGTGCCAGCAGCTACTACACAGATACGCAGTATTTT
. . TRBJ1-2 TRBV6-6 CASSPRGQNYGYTF TGTGCCAGCAGTCCTCGGGGACAAAACTATGGCTACACCTTC
. . TRBJ2-7 TRBV18 CASARRAGADSYEQYF TGTGCCAGCGCCCGTCGGGCGGGGGCCGACTCCTACGAGCAGTACTTC
. TRBD2 TRBJ2-1 TRBV5-1 CASSTGGEQFF TGCGCCAGCAGCACCGGGGGGGAGCAGTTCTTC
. . TRBJ2-3 TRBV5-8 CASSARQGTDTQYF TGTGCCAGCAGCGCTAGACAGGGCACAGATACGCAGTATTTT
few . TRBJ1-1 TRBV10-3 CAISDRWDTEAFF TGTGCCATCAGTGACAGGTGGGACACTGAAGCTTTCTTT
. TRBD2 TRBJ2-1 TRBV7-9 CASSYVAGLSPIEQFF TGTGCCAGCAGTTATGTAGCGGGTTTAAGTCCTATTGAGCAGTTCTTC
. . TRBJ1-1 TRBV18 CASSPRDADAAFF TGTGCCAGCTCACCGCGGGATGCCGATGCAGCTTTCTTT
once TRBD2 TRBJ2-3 TRBV6-1 CASSEGLAGGTDTQYF TGTGCCAGCAGTGAAGGACTAGCGGGGGGCACAGATACGCAGTATTTT
. TRBD2 TRBJ2-2 TRBV11-2 CASSYSGGTGELFF TGTGCCAGCAGCTATAGCGGGGGGACGGGGGAGCTGTTTTTT
. . TRBJ2-6 TRBV29-1 CSVETGAGANVLTF TGCAGCGTTGAAACGGGGGCTGGGGCCAACGTCCTGACTTTC